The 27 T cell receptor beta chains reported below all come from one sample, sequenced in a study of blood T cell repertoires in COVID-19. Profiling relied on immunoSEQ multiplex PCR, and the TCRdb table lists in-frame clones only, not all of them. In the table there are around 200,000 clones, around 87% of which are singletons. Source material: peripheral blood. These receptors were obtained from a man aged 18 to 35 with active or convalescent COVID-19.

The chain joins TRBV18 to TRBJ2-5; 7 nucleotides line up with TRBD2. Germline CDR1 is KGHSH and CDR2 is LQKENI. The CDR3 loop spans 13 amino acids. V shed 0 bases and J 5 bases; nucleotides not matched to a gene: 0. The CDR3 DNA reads TGTGCCAGCTCACCACCGGGGGGGGAGACCCAGTACTTC. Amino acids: CASSPPGGETQYF.

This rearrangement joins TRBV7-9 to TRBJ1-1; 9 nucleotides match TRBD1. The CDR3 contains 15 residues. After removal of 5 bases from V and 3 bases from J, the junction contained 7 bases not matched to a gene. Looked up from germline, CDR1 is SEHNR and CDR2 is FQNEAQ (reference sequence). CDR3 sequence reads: CASSENRDRDTEAFF. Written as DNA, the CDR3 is TGTGCCAGCAGCGAGAACCGGGACAGGGACACTGAAGCTTTCTTT.

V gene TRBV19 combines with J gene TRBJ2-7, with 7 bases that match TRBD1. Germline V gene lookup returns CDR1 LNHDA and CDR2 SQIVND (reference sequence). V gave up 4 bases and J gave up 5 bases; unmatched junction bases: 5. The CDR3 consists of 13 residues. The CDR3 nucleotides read TGTGCCAGTAGTACGACAGGGAGCAACGAGCAGTACGTC. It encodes CASSTTGSNEQYV.

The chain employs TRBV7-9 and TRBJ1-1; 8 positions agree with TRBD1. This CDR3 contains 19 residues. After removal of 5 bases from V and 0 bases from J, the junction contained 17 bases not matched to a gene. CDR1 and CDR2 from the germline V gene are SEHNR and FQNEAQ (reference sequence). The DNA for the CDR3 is TGTGCCAGCAGCCCTGCCGGGACAGGCAACTACCTCATGAACACTGAAGCTTTCTTT. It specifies CASSPAGTGNYLMNTEAFF.

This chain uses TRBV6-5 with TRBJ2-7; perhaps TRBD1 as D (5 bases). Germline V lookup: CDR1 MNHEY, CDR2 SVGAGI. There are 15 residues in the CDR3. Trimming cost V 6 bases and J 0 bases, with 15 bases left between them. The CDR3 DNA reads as TGTGCCAGCAGCCATCAGGGCGTTAGCTCCTACGAGCAGTACTTC. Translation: CASSHQGVSSYEQYF.

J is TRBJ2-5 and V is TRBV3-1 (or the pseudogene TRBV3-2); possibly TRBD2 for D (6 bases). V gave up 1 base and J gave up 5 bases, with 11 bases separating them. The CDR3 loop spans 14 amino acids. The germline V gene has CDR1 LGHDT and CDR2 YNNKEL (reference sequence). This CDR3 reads CASSQAGGRETQYF. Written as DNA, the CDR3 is TGTGCCAGCAGCCAAGCCGGGGGAAGGGAGACCCAGTACTTC.

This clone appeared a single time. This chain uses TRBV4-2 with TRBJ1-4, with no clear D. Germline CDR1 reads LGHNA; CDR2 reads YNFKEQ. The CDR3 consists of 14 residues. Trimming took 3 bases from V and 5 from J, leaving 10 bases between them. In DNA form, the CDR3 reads TGTGCCAGCAGCCAGGGAGGGTCCAATGAAAAACTGTTTTTT. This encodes CASSQGGSNEKLFF.

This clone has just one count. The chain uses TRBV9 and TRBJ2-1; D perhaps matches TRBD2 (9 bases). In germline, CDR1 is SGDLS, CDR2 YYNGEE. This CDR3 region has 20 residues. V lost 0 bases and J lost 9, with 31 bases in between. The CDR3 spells CASSVGGDRYLSREGREQFF. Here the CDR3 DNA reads TGTGCCAGCAGCGTAGGAGGGGACAGGTACCTCTCGCGGGAGGGCCGTGAGCAGTTCTTC. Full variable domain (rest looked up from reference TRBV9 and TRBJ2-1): DSGVTQTPKHLITATGQRVTLRCSPRSGDLSVYWYQQSLDQGLQFLIQYYNGEERAKGNILERFSAQQFPDLHSELNLSSLELGDSALYFCASSVGGDRYLSREGREQFFGPGTRLTVL.

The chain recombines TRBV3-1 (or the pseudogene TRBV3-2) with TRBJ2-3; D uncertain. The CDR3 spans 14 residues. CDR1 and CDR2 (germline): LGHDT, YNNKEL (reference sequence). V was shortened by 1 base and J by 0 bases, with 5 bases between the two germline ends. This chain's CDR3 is CASSQVTSTDTQYF. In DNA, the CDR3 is TGTGCCAGCAGCCAAGTGACTAGCACAGATACGCAGTATTTT.

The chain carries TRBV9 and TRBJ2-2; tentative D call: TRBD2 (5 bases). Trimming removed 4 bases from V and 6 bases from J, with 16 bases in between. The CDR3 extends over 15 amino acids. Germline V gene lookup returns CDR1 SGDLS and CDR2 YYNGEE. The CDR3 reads CASSPSGIKAGELFF. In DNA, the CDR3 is TGTGCCAGCAGCCCCTCCGGGATCAAGGCCGGGGAGCTGTTTTTT.

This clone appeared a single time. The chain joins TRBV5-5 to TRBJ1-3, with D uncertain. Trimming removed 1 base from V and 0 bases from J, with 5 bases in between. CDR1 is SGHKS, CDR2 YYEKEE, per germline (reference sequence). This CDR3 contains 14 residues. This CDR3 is CASSLWHSGNTIYF. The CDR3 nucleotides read TGTGCCAGCAGCTTGTGGCACTCTGGAAACACCATATATTTT.

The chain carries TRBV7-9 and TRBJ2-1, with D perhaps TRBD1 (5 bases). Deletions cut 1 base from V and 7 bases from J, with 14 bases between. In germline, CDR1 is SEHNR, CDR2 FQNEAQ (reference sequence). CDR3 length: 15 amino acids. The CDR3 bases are TGTGCCAGCAGCTTAGTACAGTCCCCAGGGAATGAGCAGTTCTTC. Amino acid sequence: CASSLVQSPGNEQFF.

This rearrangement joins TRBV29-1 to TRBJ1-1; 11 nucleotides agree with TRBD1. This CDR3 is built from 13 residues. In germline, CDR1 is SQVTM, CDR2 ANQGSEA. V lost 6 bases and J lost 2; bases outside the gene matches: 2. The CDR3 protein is CSVGQGGNTEAFF. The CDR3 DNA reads TGCAGCGTGGGACAGGGGGGCAACACTGAAGCTTTCTTT.

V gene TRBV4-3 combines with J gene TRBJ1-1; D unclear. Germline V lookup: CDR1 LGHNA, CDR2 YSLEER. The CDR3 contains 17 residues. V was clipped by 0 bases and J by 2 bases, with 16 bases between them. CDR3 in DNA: TGCGCCAGCAGCCAAGATCGGGCGGGGAGACTCAACACTGAAGCTTTCTTT. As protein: CASSQDRAGRLNTEAFF.

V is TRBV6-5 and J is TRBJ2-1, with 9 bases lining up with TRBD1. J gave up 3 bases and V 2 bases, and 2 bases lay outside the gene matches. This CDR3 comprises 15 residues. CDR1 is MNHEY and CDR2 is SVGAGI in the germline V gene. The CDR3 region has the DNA TGTGCCAGCAGTTACGGGACAGGGTACTACAATGAGCAGTTCTTC. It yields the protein CASSYGTGYYNEQFF.

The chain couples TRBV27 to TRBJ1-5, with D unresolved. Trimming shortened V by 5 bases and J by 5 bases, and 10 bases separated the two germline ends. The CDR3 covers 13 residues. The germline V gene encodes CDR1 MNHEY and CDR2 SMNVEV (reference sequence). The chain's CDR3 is CASSKNQDQPQHF. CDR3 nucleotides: TGTGCCAGCAGTAAGAACCAGGATCAGCCCCAGCATTTT.

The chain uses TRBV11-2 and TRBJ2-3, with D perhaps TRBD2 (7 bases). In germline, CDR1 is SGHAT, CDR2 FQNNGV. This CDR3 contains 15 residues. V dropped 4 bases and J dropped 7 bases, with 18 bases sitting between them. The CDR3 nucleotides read TGTGCCAGCAGCTCCTCCGCGAGGCGGGGGCATACGCAGTATTTT. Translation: CASSSSARRGHTQYF.

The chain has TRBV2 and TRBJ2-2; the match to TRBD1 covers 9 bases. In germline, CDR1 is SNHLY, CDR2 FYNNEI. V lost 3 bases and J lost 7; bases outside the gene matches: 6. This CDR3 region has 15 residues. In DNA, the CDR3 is TGTGCCAGCAGTGAGACAGGGGGTATTATCGGGGAGCTGTTTTTT. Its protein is CASSETGGIIGELFF.

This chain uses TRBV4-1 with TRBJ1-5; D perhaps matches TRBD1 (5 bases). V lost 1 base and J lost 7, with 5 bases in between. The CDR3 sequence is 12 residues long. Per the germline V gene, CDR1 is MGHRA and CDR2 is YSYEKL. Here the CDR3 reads CASSQGQQPQHF. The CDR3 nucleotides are TGCGCCAGCAGCCAAGGACAGCAGCCCCAGCATTTT.

The CDR3: CASSYPGVLNEKLFF. As DNA, the CDR3 is TGTGCCAGCAGTTACCCGGGGGTCCTGAATGAAAAACTGTTTTTT. The chain links TRBV6-2 or TRBV6-3 to TRBJ1-4; D is possibly TRBD1 (5 bases). V was shortened by 2 bases and J by 5 bases, with 12 bases between the two germline ends. Germline V gene data show CDR1 as MNHEY and CDR2 as SVGEGT. The CDR3 spans 15 residues.

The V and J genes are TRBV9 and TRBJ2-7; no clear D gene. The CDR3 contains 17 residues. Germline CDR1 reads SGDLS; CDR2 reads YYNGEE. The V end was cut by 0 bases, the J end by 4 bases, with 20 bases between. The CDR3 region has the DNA TGTGCCAGCAGCGTAGGACCCGGAGTAGGCACGCAATACGAGCAGTACTTC. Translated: CASSVGPGVGTQYEQYF.

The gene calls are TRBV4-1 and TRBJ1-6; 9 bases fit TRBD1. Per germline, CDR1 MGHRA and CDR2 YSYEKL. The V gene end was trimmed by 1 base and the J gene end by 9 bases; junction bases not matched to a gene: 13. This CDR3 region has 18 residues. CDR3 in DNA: TGCGCCAGCAGCCAAGGACCTGCGCCGGGACAGGGACGTTCACCCCTCCACTTT. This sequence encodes CASSQGPAPGQGRSPLHF.

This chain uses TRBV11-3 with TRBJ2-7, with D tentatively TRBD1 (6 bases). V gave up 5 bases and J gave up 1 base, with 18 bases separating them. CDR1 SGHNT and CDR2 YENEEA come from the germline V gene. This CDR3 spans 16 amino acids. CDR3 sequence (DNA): TGTGCCAGCAGCCCCCCTAATCACGACAGGTCCTACGAGCAGTACTTC. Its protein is CASSPPNHDRSYEQYF.

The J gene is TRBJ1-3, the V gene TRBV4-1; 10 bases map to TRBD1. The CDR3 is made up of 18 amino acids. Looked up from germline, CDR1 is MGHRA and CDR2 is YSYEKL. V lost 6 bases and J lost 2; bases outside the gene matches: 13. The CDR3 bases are TGCGCCAGCAGTCAACCAGTCTCCGGGACAGGGGCTGGAAACACCATATATTTT. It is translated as CASSQPVSGTGAGNTIYF.

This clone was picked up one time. The CDR3 region has the DNA TGTGCCAGCAGCCAAGCCTACAGGGTGGTATGGGAGACCCAGTACTTC. Encoded protein: CASSQAYRVVWETQYF. The chain has TRBV3-1 (or the pseudogene TRBV3-2) and TRBJ2-5; possible D gene TRBD1, 6 bases. Germline V gene data show CDR1 as LGHDT and CDR2 as YNNKEL (reference sequence). CDR3 length: 16 amino acids. V lost 1 base and J lost 5, with 17 bases in between.

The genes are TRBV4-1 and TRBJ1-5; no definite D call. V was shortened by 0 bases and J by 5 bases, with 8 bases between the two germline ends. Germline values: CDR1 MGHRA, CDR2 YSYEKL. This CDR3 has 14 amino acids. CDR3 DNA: TGCGCCAGCAGCCAAGAAAGAGGAGATCAGCCCCAGCATTTT. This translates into CASSQERGDQPQHF.

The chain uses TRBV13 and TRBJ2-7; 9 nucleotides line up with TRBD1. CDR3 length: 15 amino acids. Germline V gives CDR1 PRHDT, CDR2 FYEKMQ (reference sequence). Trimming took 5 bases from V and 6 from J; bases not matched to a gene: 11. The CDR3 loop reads CASSLTRDRVLEQYF. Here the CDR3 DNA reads TGTGCCAGCAGCCTCACCCGGGACAGGGTTCTCGAGCAGTACTTC. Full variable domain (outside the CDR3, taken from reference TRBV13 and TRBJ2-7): AAGVIQSPRHLIKEKRETATLKCYPIPRHDTVYWYQQGPGQDPQFLISFYEKMQSDKGSIPDRFSAQQFSDYHSELNMSSLELGDSALYFCASSLTRDRVLEQYFGPGTRLTVT.